This T cell receptor (beta chain) was recovered during a study of blood T cell repertoires in COVID-19. Study background: Acute and convalescent COVID-19 specimens originated in the United States, Italy and Spain.

The repertoire was sequenced with immunoSEQ multiplex PCR; TCRdb's copy has only in-frame clones and lacks some. Of about 230,000 clones listed, roughly 81% are singletons. The CDR3 loop spans 19 amino acids. Germline V lookup: CDR1 LGHDT, CDR2 YNNKEL (reference sequence). V lost 4 bases to trimming and J lost 1 base; unmatched junction nucleotides: 17. The sample was peripheral blood. The receptor's source is a man in his forties or fifties with acute or convalescent COVID-19. J is TRBJ1-2 and V is TRBV3-1 (or the pseudogene TRBV3-2); 8 nucleotides agree with TRBD1. The CDR3 sequence is CASSPTPGQGEGYNYGYTF. The CDR3 DNA sequence: TGTGCCAGCAGCCCGACGCCTGGACAGGGCGAGGGTTATAACTATGGCTACACCTTC.